The 23 T cell receptor beta chains below were found in one sample sequenced in a study of T cells expressing NK-cell markers. Using the 5' RACE reads, TCRdb records one entry per CDR3 protein without DNA. The sample is made up of around 110,000 distinct CDR3 sequences, and the top ten hold approximately 18% of it. Sequencing was done on a sample of blood T cells: a sorted CD56 or NKG2C T cell subset, CD4+ or CD8+ T cells, or bulk PBMC T cells (not recorded which). The receptor set was obtained from a woman aged 18 to 75 in good health.

The genes are TRBV7-9 and TRBJ2-3; TCRdb's D call of TRBD1 is untestable without DNA. The germline V gene has CDR1 SEHNR and CDR2 FQNEAQ (reference sequence). This CDR3 is 16 amino acids long. CDR3 protein: CASSPRPGTSTDTQYF.

The chain recombines TRBV9 with TRBJ1-4; TCRdb's D gene call, TRBD1, goes unchecked for lack of DNA. The CDR3 sequence is 14 residues long. In germline, CDR1 is SGDLS, CDR2 YYNGEE. The CDR3 loop reads CASSVTGANEKLFF.

The rearrangement uses TRBV11-1 and TRBJ2-7; the TRBD1 assignment by TCRdb is unverifiable without DNA. Germline values: CDR1 SGHAT, CDR2 FQDESV (reference sequence). This CDR3 is 14 amino acids long. The CDR3 region is CASSPRQSTYEQYF.

The V gene is TRBV12-3 or TRBV12-4, the J gene TRBJ2-1. This CDR3 contains 11 residues. The CDR3 sequence is CASSMDYEQFF.

The chain couples TRBV20-1 to TRBJ2-7; TCRdb calls TRBD2, which cannot be checked without DNA. Germline CDR1 reads DFQATT; CDR2 reads SNEGSKA (reference sequence). The CDR3 runs 15 residues. CDR3: CSASALAGGSYEQYF.

The J gene is TRBJ1-1, the V gene TRBV12-3 or TRBV12-4. The CDR3 is made up of 15 amino acids. The CDR3 sequence is CASKNLGPVNTEAFF.

The genes are TRBV19 and TRBJ2-1; absent DNA, TCRdb's TRBD2 call cannot be checked. This CDR3 is 15 amino acids long. Germline CDR1 and CDR2: LNHDA and SQIVND (reference sequence). The CDR3 protein is CASSHPGLRDNEQFF.

The chain carries TRBV9 and TRBJ1-3; the TRBD1 assignment by TCRdb is unverifiable without DNA. Germline loops: CDR1 SGDLS, CDR2 YYNGEE. The length of the CDR3 is 17 residues. Here the CDR3 reads CASSYQPGQVHGNTIYF.

This chain joins TRBV12-3 or TRBV12-4 and TRBJ2-3; TCRdb picks TRBD1, but there is no DNA to check that call. This CDR3 comprises 15 residues. CDR3 region: CASSSSMGGGDTQYF.

The rearrangement links TRBV5-6 to TRBJ1-1. Per germline, CDR1 SGHDT and CDR2 YYEEEE. The CDR3 consists of 14 residues. This CDR3 reads CASSPDGRGAEAFF.

The chain combines TRBV11-2 with TRBJ2-7; the D call from TCRdb, TRBD2, cannot be confirmed without DNA. The CDR3 spans 16 residues. Germline lookup yields CDR1 SGHAT and CDR2 FQNNGV. The CDR3 loop is CASSPSPERRIPEQYF.

The chain recombines TRBV13 with TRBJ2-1; the TCRdb call, TRBD1, lacks DNA for checking. This CDR3 has 18 residues. Per germline, CDR1 PRHDT and CDR2 FYEKMQ (reference sequence). The CDR3 loop is CASSLASGANKGDNEQFF. The full variable domain, rest sourced from reference TRBV13 and TRBJ2-1, is AAGVIQSPRHLIKEKRETATLKCYPIPRHDTVYWYQQGPGQDPQFLISFYEKMQSDKGSIPDRFSAQQFSDYHSELNMSSLELGDSALYFCASSLASGANKGDNEQFFGPGTRLTVL.

This sequence joins TRBV7-2 and TRBJ2-5; the TCRdb call, TRBD1, lacks DNA for checking. The CDR3 sequence is 16 residues long. Germline V lookup: CDR1 SGHTA, CDR2 FQGNSA. The chain's CDR3 is CASSLADRGRRETQYF. Looking up the rest from reference TRBV7-2 and TRBJ2-5 gives the full variable domain: GAGVSQSPSNKVTEKGKDVELRCDPISGHTALYWYRQSLGQGLEFLIYFQGNSAPDKSGLPSDRFSAERTGGSVSTLTIQRTQQEDSAVYLCASSLADRGRRETQYFGPGTRLLVL.

CDR3 sequence: CSADQGGGLFEQFF. The genes are TRBV20-1 and TRBJ2-1; without DNA, the TCRdb call of TRBD2 cannot be checked. Germline V gene data show CDR1 as DFQATT and CDR2 as SNEGSKA (reference sequence). This CDR3 is 14 amino acids long.

The J gene is TRBJ1-1, the V gene TRBV3-1; TCRdb gives TRBD1 as the D gene, but with no DNA this cannot be confirmed. Germline CDR1 LGHDT, CDR2 YNNKEL (reference sequence). The CDR3 consists of 16 residues. CDR3 in amino acids: CASSQGGMRRNTEAFF.

The rearrangement uses TRBV28 and TRBJ2-7; TCRdb outputs TRBD2, but without DNA this stays unchecked. The CDR3 covers 15 residues. Germline CDR1 and CDR2: MDHEN and SYDVKM. CDR3 loop: CASREGTALSYEQYF. The full variable domain, in which reference TRBV28 and TRBJ2-7 provide the parts outside the CDR3, is DVKVTQSSRYLVKRTGEKVFLECVQDMDHENMFWYRQDPGLGLRLIYFSYDVKMKEKGDIPEGYSVSREKKERFSLILESASTNQTSMYLCASREGTALSYEQYFGPGTRLTVT.

The rearrangement links TRBV9 to TRBJ2-1. The CDR3 contains 15 residues. Per the germline V gene, CDR1 is SGDLS and CDR2 is YYNGEE. The CDR3 loop is CASTKSGLPDNEQFF.

The V call is TRBV25-1, the J call TRBJ1-1; checking the TCRdb D call of TRBD1 is not possible without DNA. Germline CDR1 and CDR2: MGHDK and SYGVNS. The CDR3 spans 13 residues. The CDR3 loop reads CASISPEGTEAFF. Supplemented by reference TRBV25-1 and TRBJ1-1, the full variable domain reads EADIYQTPRYLVIGTGKKITLECSQTMGHDKMYWYQQDPGMELHLIHYSYGVNSTEKGDLSSESTVSRIRTEHFPLTLESARPSHTSQYLCASISPEGTEAFFGQGTRLTVV.

This sequence joins TRBV7-9 and TRBJ2-7; TCRdb's assignment of TRBD2 cannot be checked, as there is no DNA. The CDR3 runs to 17 residues. The germline V gene encodes CDR1 SEHNR and CDR2 FQNEAQ (reference sequence). The CDR3 sequence is CASSRGSSGRDPGEQYF.

This chain's CDR3 is CASSQLASPEQYF. The chain is built from TRBV7-2 and TRBJ2-7; lacking DNA, the TRBD2 call made by TCRdb goes unchecked. CDR1 is SGHTA, CDR2 FQGNSA, per germline. The CDR3 contains 13 residues. Based on the CDR3 plus reference TRBV7-2 and TRBJ2-7, the full variable domain is GAGVSQSPSNKVTEKGKDVELRCDPISGHTALYWYRQSLGQGLEFLIYFQGNSAPDKSGLPSDRFSAERTGGSVSTLTIQRTQQEDSAVYLCASSQLASPEQYFGPGTRLTVT.

The rearrangement uses TRBV20-1 and TRBJ2-1; TCRdb's D call, TRBD1, is unchecked because there is no DNA. CDR1 is DFQATT, CDR2 SNEGSKA, per germline (reference sequence). The CDR3 extends over 17 amino acids. The CDR3 region is CSASGQGGGRSYNEQFF.

The rearrangement uses TRBV6-6 and TRBJ2-5. Looked up from germline, CDR1 is MNHNY and CDR2 is SVGAGI (reference sequence). The CDR3 consists of 13 residues. CDR3 sequence reads: CATTTEVEETQYF.

V usage is TRBV7-2 and J usage is TRBJ2-1; the D gene TCRdb calls, TRBD1, cannot be checked with no DNA. Germline-derived CDR1 and CDR2 are SGHTA and FQGNSA. The CDR3 covers 14 residues. CDR3 region: CASSLAWQGDEQFF. The variable domain in full, with the rest retrieved from reference TRBV7-2 and TRBJ2-1, is GAGVSQSPSNKVTEKGKDVELRCDPISGHTALYWYRQSLGQGLEFLIYFQGNSAPDKSGLPSDRFSAERTGGSVSTLTIQRTQQEDSAVYLCASSLAWQGDEQFFGPGTRLTVL.